These 17 T cell receptor beta chains originate from one sample sequenced in a study of shared clonotypes between healthy human individuals. Some clones are missing from TCRdb's copy, which holds only in-frame ones; the method was immunoSEQ multiplex PCR. This table holds about 470,000 clones, about 76% found once. Sequencing was performed on PBMCs. The receptors here all came from a woman in her thirties or forties in good health. Some clones in this sample may be carry-over from other donors' samples.

The chain is built from TRBV6-1 and TRBJ2-5; tentative D call: TRBD2 (6 bases). In germline, CDR1 is MNHNS, CDR2 SASEGT. The CDR3 is 14 amino acids. V dropped 7 bases and J dropped 3 bases, with 15 bases sitting between them. In nucleotides, the CDR3 is TGTGCCAGCAATTCGGGAGACGGGGAAGAGACCCAGTACTTC. This codes for CASNSGDGEETQYF.

The gene calls are TRBV7-8 and TRBJ2-2, with TRBD1 matching 8 bases. The CDR3 is made up of 15 amino acids. Germline assignment: CDR1 SGHVS and CDR2 FQNEAQ. V gave up 4 bases and J gave up 2 bases; unmatched junction bases: 3. CDR3 residues: CASSSGQGNTGELFF. The CDR3 DNA reads as TGTGCCAGCAGCTCCGGACAGGGAAACACCGGGGAGCTGTTTTTT.

V gene TRBV25-1 combines with J gene TRBJ1-4; unclear D gene. The CDR3 contains 16 residues. The germline gives CDR1 MGHDK, CDR2 SYGVNS. Trimming shortened V by 2 bases and J by 5 bases, and 15 bases separated the two germline ends. Here the CDR3 reads CASSEDRRGVNEKLFF. The CDR3 region has the DNA TGTGCCAGCAGTGAAGATCGTCGGGGTGTAAATGAAAAACTGTTTTTT.

This chain joins TRBV6-5 and TRBJ2-1, with no clear D. V was clipped by 8 bases and J by 7 bases, with 12 bases between them. This CDR3 region has 12 residues. Germline V gene lookup returns CDR1 MNHEY and CDR2 SVGAGI. Here the CDR3 DNA reads TGTGCCAGCTTGTCCTTGGCGAATGAGCAGTTCTTC. Encoded protein: CASLSLANEQFF.

Here the CDR3 DNA reads TGTGCCAGCAGCCACCAGGGACAGGGCGACACCGGGGAGCTGTTTTTT. Amino acid sequence: CASSHQGQGDTGELFF. The chain couples TRBV4-2 to TRBJ2-2; 9 nucleotides align to TRBD1. CDR1 LGHNA and CDR2 YNFKEQ come from the germline V gene. V lost 3 bases to trimming and J lost 3 bases; unmatched junction nucleotides: 5. There are 16 residues in the CDR3.

This clone has a handful of counts. The genes are TRBV2 and TRBJ2-6, with 7 positions matching TRBD1. Germline V lookup: CDR1 SNHLY, CDR2 FYNNEI. V lost 4 bases, J lost 0 bases, and 6 bases stayed unmatched. The CDR3 loop spans 17 amino acids. CDR3 sequence reads: CASSARDRPSGANVLTF. In nucleotides, the CDR3 is TGTGCCAGCAGTGCCCGGGACAGACCCTCTGGGGCCAACGTCCTGACTTTC.

V gene TRBV19 combines with J gene TRBJ1-2; D remains ambiguous. Trimming cost V 4 bases and J 8 bases, with 11 bases left between them. From germline, CDR1 is LNHDA and CDR2 SQIVND (reference sequence). This CDR3 comprises 12 residues. The CDR3 reads CASSKAAEGYTF. CDR3 DNA: TGTGCCAGTAGTAAGGCTGCTGAAGGCTACACCTTC.

The V and J genes are TRBV25-1 and TRBJ2-7, with no clear D. Trimming took 6 bases from V and 3 from J, leaving 21 bases between them. Per germline, CDR1 MGHDK and CDR2 SYGVNS. CDR3 size: 16 residues. Here the CDR3 reads CASSPRGGQLNYEQYF. The DNA of the CDR3 is TGTGCCAGCAGCCCCCGAGGTGGCCAATTAAACTACGAGCAGTACTTC.

The chain has TRBV5-1 and TRBJ2-3; perhaps TRBD1 as D (6 bases). With 3 bases removed from V and 4 bases from J, the gap between germline ends came to 15 bases. CDR1 is SGHRS, CDR2 YFSETQ, per germline. The CDR3 covers 15 residues. The CDR3 region has the DNA TGCGCCAGCAGCTGGGCAGGGGATGGCGCAGATACGCAGTATTTT. This gives the protein CASSWAGDGADTQYF.

The rearrangement joins TRBV7-9 to TRBJ1-5; 10 bases fit TRBD1. J was trimmed by 7 bases and V by 4 bases; bases with no gene match: 4. Germline CDR1 reads SEHNR; CDR2 reads FQNEAQ (reference sequence). This CDR3 comprises 14 residues. CDR3: CASSSGTGEQPQHF. CDR3 nucleotides: TGTGCCAGCAGCTCCGGGACAGGGGAACAGCCCCAGCATTTT. The variable domain in full, completed from reference TRBV7-9 and TRBJ1-5, reads DTGVSQNPRHKITKRGQNVTFRCDPISEHNRLYWYRQTLGQGPEFLTYFQNEAQLEKSRLLSDRFSAERPKGSFSTLEIQRTEQGDSAMYLCASSSGTGEQPQHFGDGTRLSIL.

Only a few counts were recorded for this clone. V usage is TRBV14 and J usage is TRBJ1-1; no reliable D call. Germline lookup yields CDR1 SGHDN and CDR2 FVKESK. The CDR3 has 13 amino acids. Trimming cost V 1 base and J 7 bases, with 10 bases left between them. The CDR3 reads CASSQARDGEAFF. The CDR3 coding sequence is TGTGCCAGCAGCCAAGCAAGGGATGGTGAAGCTTTCTTT.

V is TRBV7-2 and J is TRBJ2-2; D is undetermined. CDR1 is SGHTA and CDR2 is FQGNSA in the germline V gene. The CDR3 covers 13 residues. V was clipped by 4 bases and J by 0 bases, with 3 bases between them. CDR3 residues: CASSSPNTGELFF. The CDR3 bases are TGTGCCAGCAGCTCCCCGAACACCGGGGAGCTGTTTTTT. Supplemented by reference TRBV7-2 and TRBJ2-2, the full variable domain reads GAGVSQSPSNKVTEKGKDVELRCDPISGHTALYWYRQSLGQGLEFLIYFQGNSAPDKSGLPSDRFSAERTGGSVSTLTIQRTQQEDSAVYLCASSSPNTGELFFGEGSRLTVL.

This chain uses TRBV28 with TRBJ2-2; D ambiguous. Germline V CDR1 and CDR2: MDHEN, SYDVKM. CDR3 size: 15 residues. Trimming shortened V by 8 bases and J by 4 bases, and 17 bases separated the two germline ends. CDR3 coding DNA: TGTGCCAGCGGATCCCTTCGTGTTCGCACCGGGGAGCTGTTTTTT. As protein: CASGSLRVRTGELFF.

The chain employs TRBV2 and TRBJ2-5; 12 bases agree with TRBD2. Germline CDR1 is SNHLY and CDR2 is FYNNEI. Trimming took 1 base from V and 4 from J; bases not matched to a gene: 1. There are 15 residues in the CDR3. In nucleotides, the CDR3 is TGTGCCAGCAGTGAAGAGACTAGCGGGAGAGAGACCCAGTACTTC. Protein product: CASSEETSGRETQYF.

V and J are TRBV28 and TRBJ2-5; no firm D call. This CDR3 is built from 13 residues. V shed 6 bases and J shed 5 bases, with 13 bases lying between them. The germline gives CDR1 MDHEN, CDR2 SYDVKM. DNA of the CDR3: TGTGCCAGCAGATCCGAAGGCCCTGAGACCCAGTACTTC. This encodes CASRSEGPETQYF.

The rearrangement uses TRBV4-3 and TRBJ2-7; 7 positions match TRBD2. CDR1 LGHNA and CDR2 YSLEER come from the germline V gene. The CDR3 runs to 17 residues. V was pared by 1 base and J by 1 base, with 10 bases of the junction left unmatched. CDR3 protein: CASSQAYFGGRSYEQYF. CDR3 DNA: TGCGCCAGCAGCCAAGCTTATTTCGGGGGGAGATCCTACGAGCAGTACTTC.

Note on this clone: Other DNA sequences from this sample encode an identical CDR3 as well. This chain joins TRBV19 and TRBJ2-7, with 11 positions matching TRBD1. The CDR3 contains 13 residues. Germline V CDR1 and CDR2: LNHDA, SQIVND (reference sequence). V lost 8 bases to trimming and J lost 3 bases; unmatched junction nucleotides: 3. Written as DNA, the CDR3 is TGTGCCAGTTCCGGGACAGGGGGCTACGAGCAGTACTTC. It codes for CASSGTGGYEQYF.